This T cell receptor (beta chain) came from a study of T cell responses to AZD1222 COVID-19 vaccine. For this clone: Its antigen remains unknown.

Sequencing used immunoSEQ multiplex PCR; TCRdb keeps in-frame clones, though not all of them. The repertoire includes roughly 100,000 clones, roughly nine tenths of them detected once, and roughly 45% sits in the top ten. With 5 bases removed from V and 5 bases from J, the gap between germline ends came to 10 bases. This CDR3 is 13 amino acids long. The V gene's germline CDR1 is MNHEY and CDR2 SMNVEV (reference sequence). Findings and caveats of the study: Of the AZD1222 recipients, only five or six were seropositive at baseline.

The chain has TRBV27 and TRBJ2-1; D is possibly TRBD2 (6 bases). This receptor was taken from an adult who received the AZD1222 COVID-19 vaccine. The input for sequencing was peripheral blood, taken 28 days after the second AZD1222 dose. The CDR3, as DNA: TGTGCCAGCAGTCCGGGACTCAACAATGAGCAGTTCTTC. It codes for CASSPGLNNEQFF.